The rows below give T cell receptor beta chains drawn from one sample of a study of cytomegalovirus exposure and HLA in healthy donors. TCRdb keeps only in-frame clones here, not all; method: immunoSEQ multiplex PCR. Of approximately 170,000 clones listed, over 75% were seen once; the top ten hold 2.5% to 4%. The specimen sequenced was PBMCs. The receptors here all came from a female donor in good health and CMV-seronegative. The CDR3 runs from the conserved cysteine through the conserved F or W.

J gene: TRBJ1-3; V gene: TRBV27; CDR3 protein: CASSIQGFSGNTIYF
J gene: TRBJ2-5; V gene: TRBV7-2; CDR3 protein: CASSSDSERGRETQYF
J gene: TRBJ2-1; V gene: TRBV19; CDR3 protein: CASSTEYEQFF
J gene: TRBJ2-7; V gene: TRBV19; CDR3 protein: CASKQGQYGDYEQYF
J gene: TRBJ2-1; V gene: TRBV7-3; CDR3 protein: CASSPRLAGGPNEQFF
J gene: TRBJ1-5; V gene: TRBV15; CDR3 protein: CATSRETARVQPQHF
J gene: TRBJ2-3; V gene: TRBV23-1; CDR3 protein: CASSPGRGLESTDTQYF
J gene: TRBJ2-7; V gene: TRBV5-6; CDR3 protein: CASSSPGEIYEQYF
J gene: TRBJ2-1; V gene: TRBV14; CDR3 protein: CASSQTLTRGEQFF
J gene: TRBJ2-7; V gene: TRBV4-3; CDR3 protein: CASSQEFGTGVSYEQYF
J gene: TRBJ1-2; V gene: TRBV28; CDR3 protein: CASSTWYGYTF
J gene: TRBJ2-2; V gene: TRBV29-1; CDR3 protein: CSVDLAGGRTGELFF
J gene: TRBJ2-1; V gene: TRBV2; CDR3 protein: CASSQTRSSYNEQFF
J gene: TRBJ2-5; V gene: TRBV5-1; CDR3 protein: CASSVAGVETQYF
J gene: TRBJ1-5; V gene: TRBV2; CDR3 protein: CASLVGGVSPGKPQHF